The clone carrying this T cell receptor (beta chain) has ten or more counts. This entry is derived from a study of T cells in Graves' hyperthyroidism and ophthalmopathy. RNA transcripts yielded amplified TCR beta CDR3 regions. Researchers ran a first-round RT-PCR on the TCR CDR3 using the HTBI primer set. TCRdb re-called the multiplex PCR reads through MiXCR, storing one row per CDR3 protein. The table has about 360,000 distinct CDR3 sequences, roughly 13% seen once; the top ten hold around a tenth. After removal of 5 bases from V and 4 bases from J, the junction contained 3 bases not matched to a gene. This CDR3 has 13 residues. CDR1 LGHDT and CDR2 YNNKEL come from the germline V gene (reference sequence).

The sequence derives from a woman between 18 and 29 years old with Graves' hyperthyroidism. Sequencing used blood. This rearrangement joins TRBV3-1 to TRBJ1-1, with 8 bases aligning to TRBD1. CDR3 DNA: TGTGCCAGCAGCTGGACAGGGCCCACTGAAGCTTTCTTT. This translates into CASSWTGPTEAFF.